This TCR beta chain was retrieved from a study of blood T cell repertoires in COVID-19. Across the whole study: From T cells, B-cell-depleted T cells, or PBMCs came the material, which was cDNA or gDNA.

V gave up 2 bases and J gave up 7 bases, with 11 bases separating them. Germline CDR1 is SGHTA and CDR2 is FQGTGA. This CDR3 has 14 residues. As originally analysed: By means of reference gene primer amplification, nucleated cell counts were estimated. Generated by immunoSEQ multiplex PCR, the TCRdb table keeps only in-frame clones and is missing some. That table is the source of V, J and clone size, and D and trimming were worked out from the DNA. This table holds tens of thousands of clones, approximately 85% found once. This chain uses TRBV7-3 with TRBJ2-2, with a weak D call TRBD1 (6 bases). The TCR originated in an elderly man with active COVID-19. The specimen sequenced was peripheral blood. The CDR3, as DNA: TGTGCCAGCAGCTTAGGCAGGGGAAACGGGGAGCTGTTTTTT. Translation gives CASSLGRGNGELFF.